This T cell receptor beta chain was documented in a study of T cell changes during pregnancy in multiple sclerosis (dated by TCRdb to between 2018 and 2021). In the study overall: The study looked at changes in the T cell repertoire across pregnancy in women with multiple sclerosis.

Note on this clone: There is no known antigen for this receptor. No quality values exist for individual bases; no much larger clone is one base distant.

Between the V and J ends, shortened by 6 bases and 7 bases respectively, the junction contains 12 bases. The CDR3 starts with the cysteine, ends with the phenylalanine, and has 11 residues. Here the CDR3 DNA is all that survives: 33 bases in frame from base 1. From the germline V gene (reference sequence), CDR1 is DFQATT and CDR2 is SNEGSKA. Library preparation used the immunoSEQ multiplex PCR assay. In TCRdb, the immuneACCESS table is reduced to in-frame sequences with V and J assigned. These tables do not hold every clone; where another copy was compared, an unresolved V gene accounts for under half, and the others remain unexplained. The sample yields tens of thousands of clones; roughly 90% were counted once. The top ten clonotypes cover over 4.5% of the sample.

This receptor was taken from a female donor with multiple sclerosis, enrolled in a pregnancy study. The specimen comprised CD8+ T cells from peripheral blood mononuclear cells, sampled before pregnancy. The chain links TRBV20-1 with TRBJ1-1; TRBD1 could be the D gene, as 5 bases match. The CDR3 has the sequence CSAMGGVEAFF. The DNA sequence reads TGCAGTGCGATGGGGGGAGTTGAAGCTTTCTTT.